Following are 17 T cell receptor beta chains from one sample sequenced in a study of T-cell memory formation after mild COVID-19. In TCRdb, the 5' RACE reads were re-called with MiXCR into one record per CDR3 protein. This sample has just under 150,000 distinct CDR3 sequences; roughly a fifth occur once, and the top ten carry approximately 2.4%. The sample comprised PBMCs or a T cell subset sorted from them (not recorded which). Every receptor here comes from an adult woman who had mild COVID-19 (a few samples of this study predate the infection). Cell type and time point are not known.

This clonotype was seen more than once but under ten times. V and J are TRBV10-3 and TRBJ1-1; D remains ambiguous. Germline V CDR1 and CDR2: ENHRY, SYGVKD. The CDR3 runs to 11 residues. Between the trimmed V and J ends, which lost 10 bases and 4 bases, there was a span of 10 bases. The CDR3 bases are TGTGCCACCCTGCAATTCACTGAAGCTTTCTTT. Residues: CATLQFTEAFF.

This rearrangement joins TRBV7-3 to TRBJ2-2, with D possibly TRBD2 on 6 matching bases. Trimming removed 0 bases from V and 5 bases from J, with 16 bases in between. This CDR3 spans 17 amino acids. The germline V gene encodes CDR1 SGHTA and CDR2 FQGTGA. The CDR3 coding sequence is TGTGCCAGCAGCTTAACTGTACTAGCCGGGCGGACCGGGGAGCTGTTTTTT. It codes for CASSLTVLAGRTGELFF.

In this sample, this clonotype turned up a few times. DNA for the CDR3: TGTGCCTGGAGTGTACGAGACGGGGGAACAGGCACCGGGGAGCTGTTTTTT. Its translation: CAWSVRDGGTGTGELFF. The chain employs TRBV30 and TRBJ2-2, with a possible D match to TRBD2 (6 bases). Per the germline V gene, CDR1 is GTSNPN and CDR2 is SVGIG (reference sequence). The CDR3 covers 17 residues. The V end was cut by 0 bases, the J end by 4 bases, with 18 bases between.

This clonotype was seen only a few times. For the CDR3, the DNA is TGTGCCAGCGGCGTCAGCTCCTACAATGAGCAGTTCTTC. Its translation: CASGVSSYNEQFF. The chain recombines TRBV7-6 with TRBJ2-1; D not certain. Trimming removed 8 bases at V and 0 bases at J, with 8 bases between. The CDR3 is 13 residues long. Germline V gene sequence: CDR1 SGHVS, CDR2 FNYEAQ.

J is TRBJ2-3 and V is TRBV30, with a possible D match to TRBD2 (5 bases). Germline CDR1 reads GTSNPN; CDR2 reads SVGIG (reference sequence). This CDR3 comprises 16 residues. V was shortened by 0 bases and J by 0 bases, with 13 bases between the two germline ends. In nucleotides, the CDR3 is TGTGCCTGGAGTGTAATAAGCGGATATAGCACAGATACGCAGTATTTT. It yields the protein CAWSVISGYSTDTQYF.

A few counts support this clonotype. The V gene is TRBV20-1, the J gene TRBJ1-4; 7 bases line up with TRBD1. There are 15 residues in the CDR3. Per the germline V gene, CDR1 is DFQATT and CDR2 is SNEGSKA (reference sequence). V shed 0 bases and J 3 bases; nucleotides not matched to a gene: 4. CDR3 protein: CSARDPQGANEKLFF. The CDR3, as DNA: TGCAGTGCTAGAGATCCCCAGGGGGCTAATGAAAAACTGTTTTTT.

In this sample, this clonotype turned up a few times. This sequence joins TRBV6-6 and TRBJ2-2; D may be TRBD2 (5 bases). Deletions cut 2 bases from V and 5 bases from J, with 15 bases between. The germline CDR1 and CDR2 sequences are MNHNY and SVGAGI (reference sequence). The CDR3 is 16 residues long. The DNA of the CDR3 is TGTGCCAGCAGTTACCCGGACTTAGTGAGGACCGGGGAGCTGTTTTTT. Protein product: CASSYPDLVRTGELFF.

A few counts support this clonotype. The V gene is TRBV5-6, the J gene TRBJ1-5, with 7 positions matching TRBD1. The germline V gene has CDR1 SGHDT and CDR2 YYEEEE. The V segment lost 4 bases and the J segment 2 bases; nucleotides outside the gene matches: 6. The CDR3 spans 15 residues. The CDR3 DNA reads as TGTGCCAGCAGCCGACATACAGGGGGCAATCAGCCCCAGCATTTT. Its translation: CASSRHTGGNQPQHF. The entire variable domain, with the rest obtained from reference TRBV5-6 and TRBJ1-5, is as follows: DAGVTQSPTHLIKTRGQQVTLRCSPKSGHDTVSWYQQALGQGPQFIFQYYEEEERQRGNFPDRFSGHQFPNYSSELNVNALLLGDSALYLCASSRHTGGNQPQHFGDGTRLSIL.

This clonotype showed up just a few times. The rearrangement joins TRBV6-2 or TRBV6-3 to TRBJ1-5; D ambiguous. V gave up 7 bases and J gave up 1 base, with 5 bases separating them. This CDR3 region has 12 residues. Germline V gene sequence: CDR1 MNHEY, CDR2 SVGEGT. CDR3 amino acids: CASKESNQPQHF. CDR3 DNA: TGTGCCAGCAAAGAGAGCAATCAGCCCCAGCATTTT.

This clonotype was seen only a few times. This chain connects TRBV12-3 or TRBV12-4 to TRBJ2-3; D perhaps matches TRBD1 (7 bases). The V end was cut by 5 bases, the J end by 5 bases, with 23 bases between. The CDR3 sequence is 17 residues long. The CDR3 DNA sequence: TGTGCCAGCAGTGCCCGGGGCAGGGGGACTGGTTTAGATACGCAGTATTTT. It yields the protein CASSARGRGTGLDTQYF.

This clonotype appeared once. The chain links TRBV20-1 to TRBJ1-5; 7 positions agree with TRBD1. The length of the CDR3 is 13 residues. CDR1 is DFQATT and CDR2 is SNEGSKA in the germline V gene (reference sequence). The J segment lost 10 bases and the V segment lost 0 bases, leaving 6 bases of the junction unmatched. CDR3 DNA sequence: TGCAGTGCTAGAGAGGACAGGCACAGCCCCCAGCATTTT. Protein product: CSAREDRHSPQHF.

CDR3 protein: CASSYPTSDSYEQYF. Here the CDR3 DNA reads TGTGCCAGCAGTTATCCCACTAGCGACTCCTACGAGCAGTACTTC. The V gene is TRBV6-6, the J gene TRBJ2-7; TRBD2 agrees at 7 bases. The CDR3 runs 15 residues. V lost 3 bases and J lost 0; bases outside the gene matches: 5. Per germline, CDR1 MNHNY and CDR2 SVGAGI (reference sequence).

CDR3 sequence reads: CSARLAGAGETQYF. The CDR3 DNA is TGCAGTGCTAGATTGGCGGGAGCGGGAGAGACCCAGTACTTC. V gene TRBV20-1 combines with J gene TRBJ2-5; 7 bases are a match to TRBD2. J was trimmed by 4 bases and V by 2 bases; bases with no gene match: 7. Germline V gene lookup returns CDR1 DFQATT and CDR2 SNEGSKA (reference sequence). The CDR3 totals 14 residues.

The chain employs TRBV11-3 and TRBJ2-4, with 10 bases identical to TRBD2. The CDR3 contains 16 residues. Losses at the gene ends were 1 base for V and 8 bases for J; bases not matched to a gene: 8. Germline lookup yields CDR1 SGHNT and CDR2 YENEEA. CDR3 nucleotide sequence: TGTGCCAGCAGCTTAGGTTCAGAGACTAGCGGGTACATTCAGTACTTC. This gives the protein CASSLGSETSGYIQYF.

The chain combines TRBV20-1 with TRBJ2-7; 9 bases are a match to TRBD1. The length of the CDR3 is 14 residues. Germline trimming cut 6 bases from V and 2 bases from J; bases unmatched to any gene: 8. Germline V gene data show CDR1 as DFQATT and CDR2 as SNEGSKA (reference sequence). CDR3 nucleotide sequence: TGCAGTGCGACACCGGGACAGGGCCCCTACGAGCAGTACTTC. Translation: CSATPGQGPYEQYF.

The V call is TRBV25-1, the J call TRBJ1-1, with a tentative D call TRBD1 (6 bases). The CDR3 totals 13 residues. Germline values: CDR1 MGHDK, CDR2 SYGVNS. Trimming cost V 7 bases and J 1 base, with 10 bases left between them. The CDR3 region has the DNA TGTGCCAGCACAAAAGGGGGGAACACTGAAGCTTTCTTT. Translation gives CASTKGGNTEAFF.

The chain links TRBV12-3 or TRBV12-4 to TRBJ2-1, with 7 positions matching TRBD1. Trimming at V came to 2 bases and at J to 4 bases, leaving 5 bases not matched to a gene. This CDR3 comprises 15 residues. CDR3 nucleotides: TGTGCCAGCAGTTTACAGGAGACAGGGTACAATGAGCAGTTCTTC. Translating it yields CASSLQETGYNEQFF.